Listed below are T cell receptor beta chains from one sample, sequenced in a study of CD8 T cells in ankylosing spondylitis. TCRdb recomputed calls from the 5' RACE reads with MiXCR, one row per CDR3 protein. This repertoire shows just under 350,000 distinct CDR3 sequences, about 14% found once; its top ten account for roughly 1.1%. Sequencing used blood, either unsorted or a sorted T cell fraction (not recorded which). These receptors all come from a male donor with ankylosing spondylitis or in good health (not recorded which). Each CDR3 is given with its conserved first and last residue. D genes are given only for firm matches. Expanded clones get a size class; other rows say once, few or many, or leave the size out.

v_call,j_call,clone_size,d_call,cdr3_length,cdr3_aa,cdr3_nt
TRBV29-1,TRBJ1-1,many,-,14,CSGRPGTGGTEAFF,TGCAGCGGCAGACCCGGGACGGGGGGCACTGAAGCTTTCTTT
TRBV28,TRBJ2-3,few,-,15,CASFNSNPSTDTQYF,TGTGCCAGCTTTAATTCGAACCCGAGCACAGATACGCAGTATTTT
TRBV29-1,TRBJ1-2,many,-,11,CSVDEGYGYTF,TGCAGCGTTGACGAGGGGTATGGCTACACCTTC
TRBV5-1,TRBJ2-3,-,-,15,CASSFARRITDTQYF,TGCGCCAGCAGCTTCGCCCGCCGGATCACAGATACGCAGTATTTT
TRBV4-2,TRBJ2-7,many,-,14,CASSQDQGSYEQYF,TGTGCCAGCAGCCAAGATCAGGGGAGTTACGAGCAGTACTTC
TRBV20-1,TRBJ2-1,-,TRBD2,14,CSAPGLGRDNEQFF,TGCAGTGCTCCAGGTCTCGGGAGGGACAATGAGCAGTTCTTC
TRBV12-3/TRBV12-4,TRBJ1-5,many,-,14,CASSLNDGGQPQHF,TGTGCCAGCAGTTTGAATGACGGGGGACAGCCCCAGCATTTT
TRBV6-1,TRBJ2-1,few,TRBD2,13,CASRRGGYNEQFF,TGTGCCAGCCGGCGGGGGGGATACAATGAGCAGTTCTTC
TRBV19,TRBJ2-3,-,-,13,CAGPEGPTDTQYF,TGTGCCGGGCCTGAAGGACCCACAGATACGCAGTATTTT
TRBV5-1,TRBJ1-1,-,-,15,CASSSLRLGDTEAFF,TGCGCCAGCAGCTCCCTTAGGTTGGGAGATACTGAAGCTTTCTTT
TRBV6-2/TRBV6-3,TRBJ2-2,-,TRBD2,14,CASSYAGRPGELFF,TGTGCCAGCAGTTACGCCGGGAGGCCCGGGGAGCTGTTTTTT
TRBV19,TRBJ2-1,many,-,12,CASSIGYNEQFF,TGTGCCAGCAGCATTGGGTACAATGAGCAGTTCTTC
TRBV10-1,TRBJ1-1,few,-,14,CASSEGALNTEAFF,TGCGCCAGCAGTGAGGGGGCTTTGAACACTGAAGCTTTCTTT
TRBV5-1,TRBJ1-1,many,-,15,CASSLDTGRNTEAFF,TGCGCCAGCAGCTTGGATACGGGTCGGAACACTGAAGCTTTCTTT
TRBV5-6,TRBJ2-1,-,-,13,CASSLYFTNEQFF,TGTGCCAGCAGCTTGTACTTTACGAATGAGCAGTTCTTC
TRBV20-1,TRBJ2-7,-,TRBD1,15,CSARRPGTGLYEQYF,TGCAGTGCTAGACGGCCGGGGACAGGGCTTTACGAGCAGTACTTC
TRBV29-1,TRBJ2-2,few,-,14,CSVEAEGNTGELFF,TGCAGCGTTGAAGCAGAGGGGAACACCGGGGAGCTGTTTTTT
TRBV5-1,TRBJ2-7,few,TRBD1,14,CASSLGQGALEQYF,TGCGCCAGCAGCTTGGGACAGGGGGCCTTGGAGCAGTACTTC
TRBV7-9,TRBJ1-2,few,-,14,CASSLAETAYGYTF,TGTGCCAGCAGCTTAGCGGAAACTGCCTATGGCTACACCTTC
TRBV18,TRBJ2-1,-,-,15,CASSPTAGSRDEQFF,TGTGCCAGCTCACCAACGGCAGGGAGTCGGGATGAGCAGTTCTTC
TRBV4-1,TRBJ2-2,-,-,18,CASSQEGPGGDSAGELFF,TGCGCCAGCAGCCAAGAAGGTCCCGGGGGCGATTCGGCCGGGGAGCTGTTTTTT
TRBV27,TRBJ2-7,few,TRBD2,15,CASSPGLAVSYEQYF,TGTGCCAGCAGCCCAGGACTAGCGGTCTCCTACGAGCAGTACTTC
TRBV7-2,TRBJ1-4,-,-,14,CASSRRQGGEKLFF,TGTGCCAGCAGTAGGAGGCAGGGCGGTGAAAAACTGTTTTTT
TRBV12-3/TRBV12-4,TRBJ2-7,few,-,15,CASSLEGWGSYEQYF,TGTGCCAGCAGCCTCGAGGGCTGGGGCTCCTACGAGCAGTACTTC
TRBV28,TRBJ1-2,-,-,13,CASSLRPAYGYTF,TGTGCCAGCAGTTTACGGCCAGCCTATGGCTACACCTTC
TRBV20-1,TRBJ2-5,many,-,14,CSARRGLGQETQYF,TGCAGTGCCAGACGGGGGTTGGGGCAAGAGACCCAGTACTTC
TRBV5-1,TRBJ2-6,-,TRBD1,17,CASSLAGGISGANVLTF,TGCGCCAGCAGCTTGGCAGGGGGCATCTCTGGGGCCAACGTCCTGACTTTC
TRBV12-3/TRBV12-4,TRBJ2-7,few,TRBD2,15,CASSPLASGSHEQYF,TGTGCCAGCAGTCCGTTGGCTAGCGGGAGTCACGAGCAGTACTTC
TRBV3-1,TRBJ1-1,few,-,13,CASSRFSTVEAFF,TGTGCCAGCAGCCGATTCTCGACAGTTGAAGCTTTCTTT
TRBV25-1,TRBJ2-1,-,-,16,CASSEPDPGSYNEQFF,TGTGCCAGCAGTGAGCCGGACCCGGGCTCCTACAATGAGCAGTTCTTC